In its sample, the clone carrying this T cell receptor (beta chain) was seen many times. What it binds is unknown. The read ends 3 residues shy of where the CDR3 ends; the end is completed using the germline J gene. Germline CDR1 SEHNR, CDR2 FQNEAQ (reference sequence). This CDR3 is built from 11 residues. Trimming stripped 6 bases from V and 7 bases from J, with 9 bases between. This sample is part of a study of T cell clonality in common variable immunodeficiency. Heparinized whole blood, about 4.5 to 9 ml, came from each donor. Some clones are missing from TCRdb's copy, which holds only in-frame ones; the method was immunoSEQ multiplex PCR. This sample carries fewer than 50,000 clones, none of them present only once. Findings and limits, study-wide: Authors noted CVID clonality's cause needs subpopulation repertoire sequencing. Fewer deletions and N-nucleotide insertions were reportedly seen in common variable immunodeficiency TCR beta sequences. CVID subjects showed higher TCRbeta clonality than healthy controls.

The specimen sequenced was peripheral blood mononuclear cells. The V and J genes are TRBV7-9 and TRBJ1-1, with no clear D. This TCR was sampled from a person aged 18-69 years in good health. The CDR3: CASRLDGEAFF. CDR3 DNA, as far as it was read: TGTGCCAGCAGACTAGACGGTGAA.